This TCR beta chain appears in the sequencing data of a study of response to subunit inactivated influenza vaccine. Study conclusions and caveats: The study's authors posited that every seasonal influenza vaccination enlists few new T cells.

TCRdb redid the calling of the RT-PCR reads with MiXCR, one entry per CDR3 protein. This sample has about half a million distinct CDR3 sequences, with 25% found just once. The CDR3 spans 17 residues. With 5 bases removed from V and 2 bases from J, the gap between germline ends came to 22 bases. Points on this clonotype: The antigen is undetermined.

The sequence was obtained from a man between 45 and 60 years old who received an inactivated influenza vaccine. This sample comprised CD4+ T cells sorted from PBMCs, obtained more than 4 days after vaccination. The chain couples TRBV12-3 or TRBV12-4 to TRBJ2-7; D is perhaps TRBD1 or TRBD2 (5 bases each). This chain's CDR3 is CASSNGPAGTAAYEQYF. Here the CDR3 DNA reads TGTGCCAGCAGTAACGGTCCCGCCGGGACGGCTGCCTACGAGCAGTACTTC.